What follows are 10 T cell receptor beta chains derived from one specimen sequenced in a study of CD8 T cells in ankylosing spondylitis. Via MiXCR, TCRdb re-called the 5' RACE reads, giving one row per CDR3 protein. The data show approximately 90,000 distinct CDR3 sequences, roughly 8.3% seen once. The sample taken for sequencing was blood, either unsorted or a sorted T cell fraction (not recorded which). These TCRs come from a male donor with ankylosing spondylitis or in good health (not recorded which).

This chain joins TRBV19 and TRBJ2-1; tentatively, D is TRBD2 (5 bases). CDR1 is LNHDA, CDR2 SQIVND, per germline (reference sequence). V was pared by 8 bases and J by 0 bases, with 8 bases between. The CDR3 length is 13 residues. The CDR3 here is CASSGSSYNEQFF. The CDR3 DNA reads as TGTGCCAGTTCGGGGAGCTCCTACAATGAGCAGTTCTTC.

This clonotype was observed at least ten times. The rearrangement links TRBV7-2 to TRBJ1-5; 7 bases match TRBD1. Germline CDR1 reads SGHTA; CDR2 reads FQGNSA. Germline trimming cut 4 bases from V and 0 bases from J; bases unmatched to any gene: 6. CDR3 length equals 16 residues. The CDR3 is CASSSGTVYSNQPQHF. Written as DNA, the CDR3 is TGTGCCAGCAGCTCGGGGACAGTTTATAGCAATCAGCCCCAGCATTTT. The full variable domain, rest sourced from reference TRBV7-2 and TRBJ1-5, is GAGVSQSPSNKVTEKGKDVELRCDPISGHTALYWYRQSLGQGLEFLIYFQGNSAPDKSGLPSDRFSAERTGGSVSTLTIQRTQQEDSAVYLCASSSGTVYSNQPQHFGDGTRLSIL.

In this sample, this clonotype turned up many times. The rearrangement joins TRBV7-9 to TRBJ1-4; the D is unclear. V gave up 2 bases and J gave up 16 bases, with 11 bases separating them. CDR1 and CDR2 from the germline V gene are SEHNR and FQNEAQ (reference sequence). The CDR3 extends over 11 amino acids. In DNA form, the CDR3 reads TGTGCCAGCAGCTTATCACACTCCTGGTTTTTT. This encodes CASSLSHSWFF.

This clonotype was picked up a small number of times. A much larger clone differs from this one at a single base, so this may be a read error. The CDR3: CCARDLRGLNTEAFF. The CDR3 region has the DNA TGCTGTGCTAGAGATCTCCGGGGCCTGAACACTGAAGCTTTCTTT. The chain links TRBV20-1 to TRBJ1-1; perhaps TRBD1 as D (5 bases). Germline V gene lookup returns CDR1 DFQATT and CDR2 SNEGSKA (reference sequence). The CDR3 contains 15 residues.

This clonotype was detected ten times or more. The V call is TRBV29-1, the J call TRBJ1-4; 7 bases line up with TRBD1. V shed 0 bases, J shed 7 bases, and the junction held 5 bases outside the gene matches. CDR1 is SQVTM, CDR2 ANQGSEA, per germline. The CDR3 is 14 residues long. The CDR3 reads CSVEDLTGSEKLFF. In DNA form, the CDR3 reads TGCAGCGTTGAAGATTTGACAGGGAGTGAAAAACTGTTTTTT. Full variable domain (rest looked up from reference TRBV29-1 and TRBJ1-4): SAVISQKPSRDICQRGTSLTIQCQVDSQVTMMFWYRQQPGQSLTLIATANQGSEATYESGFVIDKFPISRPNLTFSTLTVSNMSPEDSSIYLCSVEDLTGSEKLFFGSGTQLSVL.

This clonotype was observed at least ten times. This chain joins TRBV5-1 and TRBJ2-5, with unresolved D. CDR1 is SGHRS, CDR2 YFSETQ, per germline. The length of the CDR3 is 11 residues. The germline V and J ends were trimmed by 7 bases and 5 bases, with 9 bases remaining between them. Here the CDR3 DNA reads TGCGCCAGCTCGACCTTGGAGACCCAGTACTTC. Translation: CASSTLETQYF. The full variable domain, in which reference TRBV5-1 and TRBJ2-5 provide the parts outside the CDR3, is KAGVTQTPRYLIKTRGQQVTLSCSPISGHRSVSWYQQTPGQGLQFLFEYFSETQRNKGNFPGRFSGRQFSNSRSEMNVSTLELGDSALYLCASSTLETQYFGPGTRLLVL.

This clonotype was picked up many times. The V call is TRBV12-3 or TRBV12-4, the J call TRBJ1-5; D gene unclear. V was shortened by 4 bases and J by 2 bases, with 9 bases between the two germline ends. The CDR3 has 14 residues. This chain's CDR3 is CASSWAQGNQPQHF. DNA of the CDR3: TGTGCCAGCAGTTGGGCCCAGGGCAATCAGCCCCAGCATTTT.

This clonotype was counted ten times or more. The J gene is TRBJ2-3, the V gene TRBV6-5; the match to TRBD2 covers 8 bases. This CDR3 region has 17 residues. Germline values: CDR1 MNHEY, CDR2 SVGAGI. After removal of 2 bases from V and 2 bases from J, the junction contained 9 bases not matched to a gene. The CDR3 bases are TGTGCCAGCAGTTACAGCTCCGGGGGGGGGCCCACAGATACGCAGTATTTT. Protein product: CASSYSSGGGPTDTQYF.

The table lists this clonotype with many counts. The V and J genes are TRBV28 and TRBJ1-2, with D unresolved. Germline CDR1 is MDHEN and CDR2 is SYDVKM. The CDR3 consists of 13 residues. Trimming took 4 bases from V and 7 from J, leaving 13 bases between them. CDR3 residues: CASSSHGVPGYTF. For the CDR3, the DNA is TGTGCCAGCAGTTCCCACGGGGTCCCTGGCTACACCTTC.

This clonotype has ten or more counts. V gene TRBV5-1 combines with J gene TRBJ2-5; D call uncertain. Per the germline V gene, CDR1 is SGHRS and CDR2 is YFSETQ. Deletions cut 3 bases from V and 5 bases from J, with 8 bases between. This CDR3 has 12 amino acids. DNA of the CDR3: TGCGCCAGCAGCTCCAGGTTTGAGACCCAGTACTTC. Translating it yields CASSSRFETQYF.